The 28 T cell receptor beta chains reported below all come from one sample, sequenced in a study of CD8 T cells in Susac syndrome. It was with random hexamers that about 0.45 to 1 ug RNA was reverse transcribed. MiXCR was run by TCRdb on the immunoSEQ multiplex PCR reads, yielding one entry per CDR3 protein. The table shows approximately 160,000 distinct CDR3 sequences, with 92% occurring only once. The sample was CD4+ T cells from PBMCs. Every receptor here comes from a human donor in good health.

This chain uses TRBV5-1 with TRBJ1-1; D call uncertain. Germline assignment: CDR1 SGHRS and CDR2 YFSETQ. This CDR3 is built from 14 residues. With 6 bases removed from V and 0 bases from J, the gap between germline ends came to 12 bases. The CDR3 DNA is TGCGCCAGCATCGAAGGCAGATTGAACACTGAAGCTTTCTTT. It codes for CASIEGRLNTEAFF.

This clonotype was recorded once. V usage is TRBV20-1 and J usage is TRBJ2-7; tentatively, D is TRBD1 or TRBD2 (5 bases each). V shed 0 bases and J shed 1 base, with 10 bases lying between them. This CDR3 is built from 14 residues. Germline CDR1 is DFQATT and CDR2 is SNEGSKA (reference sequence). The CDR3 protein is CSARDFGGSYEQYF. CDR3 nucleotides: TGCAGTGCTAGAGATTTTGGGGGTTCCTACGAGCAGTACTTC.

V gene TRBV11-3 combines with J gene TRBJ1-1, with TRBD1 matching 7 bases. Germline CDR1 SGHNT, CDR2 YENEEA. V lost 0 bases and J lost 3; bases outside the gene matches: 4. The CDR3 is 15 amino acids. The CDR3 loop is CASSLDGTDDTEAFF. The CDR3 DNA reads as TGTGCCAGCAGCTTAGACGGGACAGACGACACTGAAGCTTTCTTT.

The rearrangement joins TRBV5-1 to TRBJ2-7; the D is unclear. The CDR3 length is 13 residues. The V end was cut by 4 bases, the J end by 7 bases, with 15 bases between. Germline CDR1 SGHRS, CDR2 YFSETQ. CDR3 amino acids: CASSPEAQTEQYF. For the CDR3, the DNA is TGCGCCAGCAGCCCCGAGGCCCAAACTGAGCAGTACTTC.

The CDR3 sequence: CASSLGGVGDNYGYTF. In nucleotides, the CDR3 is TGTGCCAGCAGTTTAGGAGGGGTCGGGGATAACTATGGCTACACCTTC. The rearrangement links TRBV28 to TRBJ1-2; possible D gene TRBD1, 5 bases. The CDR3 has 16 residues. V lost 2 bases and J 1 base, leaving 14 bases between the germline ends. The germline V gene has CDR1 MDHEN and CDR2 SYDVKM.

The V gene is TRBV29-1, the J gene TRBJ2-7; weak D call: TRBD1 (6 bases). The CDR3 sequence is 14 residues long. V was trimmed by 4 bases and J by 0 bases, leaving 13 bases between them. CDR1 SQVTM and CDR2 ANQGSEA come from the germline V gene. The CDR3 sequence is CSVVFGTNSYEQYF. CDR3 nucleotides: TGCAGCGTTGTATTCGGGACAAACTCCTACGAGCAGTACTTC.

The rearrangement uses TRBV10-2 and TRBJ2-7; possibly TRBD1 for D (6 bases). The V end lost 4 bases, the J end lost 5 bases, and 15 bases lay between the germline ends. This CDR3 region has 14 residues. Per germline, CDR1 WSHSY and CDR2 SAAADI. In DNA form, the CDR3 reads TGCGCCAGCAGTGGTTTCAGGGGCTCGGACGAGCAGTACTTC. As protein: CASSGFRGSDEQYF.

This clonotype was recorded only once. The chain employs TRBV4-1 and TRBJ2-3; D gene uncertain. Germline CDR1 reads MGHRA; CDR2 reads YSYEKL. The CDR3 extends over 16 amino acids. V lost 4 bases and J 2 bases, leaving 16 bases between the germline ends. The CDR3 is CASSRILDINTDTQYF. The CDR3 DNA follows: TGCGCCAGCAGCCGGATACTGGATATCAACACAGATACGCAGTATTTT.

Only one count was recorded for this clonotype. V gene TRBV20-1 combines with J gene TRBJ1-1; a possible D gene is TRBD1 (5 bases). Trimming stripped 6 bases from V and 4 bases from J, with 18 bases between. The CDR3 sequence is 14 residues long. Germline lookup yields CDR1 DFQATT and CDR2 SNEGSKA (reference sequence). The CDR3 nucleotides read TGCAGTGCCTCCCTGGGGCCGCCGCGCACTGAAGCTTTCTTT. The encoded protein is CSASLGPPRTEAFF.

V and J are TRBV20-1 and TRBJ2-3; a weak D match, TRBD1 (6 bases). Between the trimmed V and J ends, which lost 0 bases and 1 base, there was a span of 11 bases. The CDR3 has 15 amino acids. Germline V gene lookup returns CDR1 DFQATT and CDR2 SNEGSKA (reference sequence). CDR3 nucleotides: TGCAGTGCTAGAGATCGGCAGGGGCGCACAGATACGCAGTATTTT. It is translated as CSARDRQGRTDTQYF.

The rearrangement joins TRBV6-4 to TRBJ2-3; TRBD2 matches at 11 bases. Germline CDR1 reads MRHNA; CDR2 reads SNTAGT. The CDR3 runs 16 residues. The trim removed 0 bases at V and 2 bases at J, leaving 1 base unmatched. The CDR3 region is CASSDSLAGDTDTQYF. The DNA for the CDR3 is TGTGCCAGCAGTGACTCACTAGCGGGGGACACAGATACGCAGTATTTT.

The V and J genes are TRBV6-5 and TRBJ1-1; no definite D call. The CDR3 sequence is 11 residues long. Deletions cut 2 bases from V and 9 bases from J, with 7 bases between. The germline gives CDR1 MNHEY, CDR2 SVGAGI. The CDR3 nucleotides are TGTGCCAGCAGTTACGGCCCTAAAGCTTTCTTT. Its protein is CASSYGPKAFF.

The chain links TRBV4-1 to TRBJ1-5; no definite D call. Trimming took 1 base from V and 0 from J, leaving 7 bases between them. The germline V gene has CDR1 MGHRA and CDR2 YSYEKL. The length of the CDR3 is 15 residues. CDR3 in DNA: TGCGCCAGCAGCCAAGGGGCGTATAGCAATCAGCCCCAGCATTTT. Encoded protein: CASSQGAYSNQPQHF.

The chain is built from TRBV29-1 and TRBJ2-5, with 8 bases aligning to TRBD1. CDR3 length: 13 residues. Germline CDR1 is SQVTM and CDR2 is ANQGSEA. V dropped 5 bases and J dropped 3; count of bases not matched to a gene: 5. This CDR3 reads CSVLTGAEETQYF. As DNA, the CDR3 is TGCAGCGTTCTGACAGGGGCGGAAGAGACCCAGTACTTC.

As to this clonotype: At one end, the junction sequence differs from germline, possibly due to a read error. V gene TRBV7-7 combines with J gene TRBJ2-5; D is possibly TRBD2 (6 bases). Germline CDR1 reads SSHAT; CDR2 reads FNYEAQ (reference sequence). This CDR3 region has 15 residues. CDR3 loop: CASSPWLANEETQYF. CDR3 DNA: TGTGCTAGCAGCCCGTGGCTAGCGAATGAAGAGACCCAGTACTTC. Supplemented by reference TRBV7-7 and TRBJ2-5, the full variable domain reads GAGVSQSPRYKVTKRGQDVTLRCDPISSHATLYWYQQALGQGPEFLTYFNYEAQPDKSGLPSDRFSAERPEGSISTLTIQRTEQRDSAMYRCASSPWLANEETQYFGPGTRLLVL.

J is TRBJ1-3 and V is TRBV28; TRBD1 might be the D (6 bases). The length of the CDR3 is 13 residues. Per germline, CDR1 MDHEN and CDR2 SYDVKM. Trimming took 5 bases from V and 5 from J, leaving 10 bases between them. CDR3 region: CASSPGDRNTIYF. CDR3 DNA sequence: TGTGCCAGCAGTCCAGGGGATCGAAACACCATATATTTT.

This chain joins TRBV5-5 and TRBJ1-1; the match to TRBD1 covers 11 bases. Germline V CDR1 and CDR2: SGHKS, YYEKEE (reference sequence). J lost 4 bases, V lost 5 bases, and 10 bases had no gene match. The length of the CDR3 is 16 residues. The CDR3 protein is CASSRTGGLRGTEAFF. DNA for the CDR3: TGTGCCAGCAGTCGGACAGGGGGCTTGAGAGGCACTGAAGCTTTCTTT.

This clonotype was observed a handful of times. J is TRBJ2-1 and V is TRBV11-1; 7 bases align to TRBD1. Germline values: CDR1 SGHAT, CDR2 FQDESV (reference sequence). The V gene end was trimmed by 5 bases and the J gene end by 0 bases; junction bases not matched to a gene: 4. There are 15 residues in the CDR3. The CDR3 DNA is TGTGCCAGCAGCGCAGGGGACAGCTCCTACAATGAGCAGTTCTTC. This gives the protein CASSAGDSSYNEQFF.

The chain uses TRBV28 and TRBJ2-1; 10 nucleotides match TRBD1. This CDR3 spans 16 amino acids. The trim removed 2 bases at V and 1 base at J, leaving 2 bases unmatched. CDR1 and CDR2 (germline): MDHEN, SYDVKM. In DNA, the CDR3 is TGTGCCAGCAGTTTACGGGACAGGGGATCCTACAATGAGCAGTTCTTC. It codes for CASSLRDRGSYNEQFF.

V gene TRBV3-1 combines with J gene TRBJ2-3; D is ambiguous. V shed 4 bases and J shed 0 bases, with 5 bases lying between them. In germline, CDR1 is LGHDT, CDR2 YNNKEL (reference sequence). The CDR3 consists of 13 residues. As DNA, the CDR3 is TGTGCCAGCAGCCCCGACAGCACAGATACGCAGTATTTT. Its translation is CASSPDSTDTQYF.

V and J are TRBV21-1 and TRBJ1-2; the D call in the table, TRBD1, was not verified against the DNA. TRBV21-1 has pseudogene status. There are 13 residues in the CDR3. CDR3 in DNA: TGTGCCAGCATCCCGGGACAGGGCTATGGCTACACCTTC. This codes for CASIPGQGYGYTF.

The rearrangement uses TRBV28 and TRBJ1-2; 8 positions match TRBD1. The germline gives CDR1 MDHEN, CDR2 SYDVKM. Losses at the gene ends were 2 bases for V and 8 bases for J; bases not matched to a gene: 7. This CDR3 is 14 amino acids long. CDR3 in amino acids: CASSLVDRANGYTF. CDR3 nucleotides: TGTGCCAGCAGTTTAGTGGACAGGGCAAACGGCTACACCTTC.

The chain uses TRBV30 and TRBJ2-5; D is ambiguous. This CDR3 is 15 amino acids long. Looked up from germline, CDR1 is GTSNPN and CDR2 is SVGIG (reference sequence). Trimming pared 0 bases from V and 5 bases from J, leaving 16 bases between. As DNA, the CDR3 is TGTGCCTGGAGTGTATCGGTTGTTGGCGGCGAGACCCAGTACTTC. Residues: CAWSVSVVGGETQYF.

The rearrangement links TRBV30 to TRBJ2-1; TRBD2 matches at 9 bases. CDR3 length: 15 amino acids. J was trimmed by 5 bases and V by 4 bases; bases with no gene match: 9. Germline V lookup: CDR1 GTSNPN, CDR2 SVGIG (reference sequence). The CDR3 sequence: CAWITLAGLHNEQFF. The CDR3 DNA reads TGTGCCTGGATTACCCTAGCGGGGCTTCACAATGAGCAGTTCTTC.

The gene calls are TRBV5-1 and TRBJ1-1; weak D call: TRBD1 (6 bases). The V end was cut by 0 bases, the J end by 5 bases, with 11 bases between. There are 14 residues in the CDR3. Germline lookup yields CDR1 SGHRS and CDR2 YFSETQ. The CDR3 DNA reads as TGCGCCAGCAGCTTGGGGGTTCAGGGGACTGAAGCTTTCTTT. Protein: CASSLGVQGTEAFF.

The chain uses TRBV21-1 and TRBJ2-7. TRBV21-1 is classified as a pseudogene. The length of the CDR3 is 14 residues. The CDR3 here is CASSKEDGSYEQYF. CDR3 bases: TGTGCCAGCAGCAAAGAGGACGGCTCCTACGAGCAGTACTTC.

The chain uses TRBV3-1 and TRBJ1-2, with D possibly TRBD1 on 6 matching bases. CDR1 is LGHDT and CDR2 is YNNKEL in the germline V gene (reference sequence). CDR3 length: 15 residues. V lost 0 bases and J lost 4, with 12 bases in between. Here the CDR3 DNA reads TGTGCCAGCAGCCAAGATTCGGGGGCCCGCTATGGCTACACCTTC. Translated: CASSQDSGARYGYTF.

The chain has TRBV20-1 and TRBJ2-7; 7 nucleotides agree with TRBD2. Trimming removed 7 bases from V and 3 bases from J; junction bases left unmatched: 6. Germline V CDR1 and CDR2: DFQATT, SNEGSKA (reference sequence). The CDR3 sequence is 12 residues long. The CDR3 region has the DNA TGCAGTGGGAAAGCGGGGCACTACGAGCAGTACTTC. It translates to CSGKAGHYEQYF.